A single sample gave rise to the 15 T cell receptor beta chains below, sequenced in a study of T-cell reconstitution after alpha-beta-depleted transplantation in children. A library of TCRbeta sequences, prepared with unique molecular identifiers, was generated. TCRdb processed the PCR reads anew with MiXCR; each CDR3 protein has one entry. The table lists 150,000 to 250,000 distinct CDR3 sequences, about 6% of them singletons. Sequenced here: PBMCs, sampled before TCRalphabeta/CD19-depleted stem cell transplant. These receptors all come from a girl younger than two with combined immunodeficiency, due to receive a stem cell transplant.

The table lists this clonotype with many counts. V usage is TRBV7-2 and J usage is TRBJ2-7; TRBD1 agrees at 7 bases. V was pared by 3 bases and J by 4 bases, with 3 bases of the junction left unmatched. The CDR3 runs 13 residues. Per germline, CDR1 SGHTA and CDR2 FQGNSA. CDR3 sequence: CASSFRQGYEQYF. The CDR3 DNA reads TGTGCCAGCAGCTTTAGACAGGGATACGAGCAGTACTTC.

At least ten counts were recorded for this clonotype. This chain connects TRBV7-2 to TRBJ1-4, with no clear D. Trimming shortened V by 2 bases and J by 5 bases, and 24 bases separated the two germline ends. The CDR3 spans 19 residues. Germline lookup yields CDR1 SGHTA and CDR2 FQGNSA. As DNA, the CDR3 is TGTGCCAGCAGCTTATTACACTCTTCCATCCCCGGAATAAATGAAAAACTGTTTTTT. Its translation is CASSLLHSSIPGINEKLFF.

This clonotype was counted many times. This chain connects TRBV9 to TRBJ2-5; D possibly corresponds to TRBD1 (6 bases). The germline CDR1 and CDR2 sequences are SGDLS and YYNGEE. The CDR3 is made up of 14 amino acids. V was clipped by 4 bases and J by 4 bases, with 14 bases between them. CDR3 amino acids: CASSLTGHGETQYF. CDR3 DNA: TGTGCCAGCAGCTTAACGGGACACGGAGAGACCCAGTACTTC.

This clonotype was seen at least ten times. This chain uses TRBV28 with TRBJ2-1; perhaps TRBD1 as D (5 bases). The CDR3 loop spans 13 amino acids. V shed 3 bases and J shed 4 bases, with 7 bases lying between them. Germline values: CDR1 MDHEN, CDR2 SYDVKM. CDR3 nucleotides: TGTGCCAGCAGTTTCGACAGATACAATGAGCAGTTCTTC. The encoded protein is CASSFDRYNEQFF.

At least ten counts were recorded for this clonotype. The chain is built from TRBV7-9 and TRBJ2-7, with D tentatively TRBD1 (5 bases). Per germline, CDR1 SEHNR and CDR2 FQNEAQ (reference sequence). This CDR3 has 13 amino acids. Trimming took 4 bases from V and 2 from J, leaving 9 bases between them. Here the CDR3 reads CASSSEGAYEQYF. CDR3 coding DNA: TGTGCCAGCAGCTCCGAAGGGGCCTACGAGCAGTACTTC.

This clonotype has a count of ten or more. J is TRBJ2-7 and V is TRBV5-1; D ambiguous. The CDR3 extends over 14 amino acids. CDR1 and CDR2 from the germline V gene are SGHRS and YFSETQ. Trimming cost V 2 bases and J 3 bases, with 12 bases left between them. The CDR3 protein is CASSLESRNYEQYF. The CDR3 DNA reads as TGCGCCAGCAGCTTAGAATCGCGAAACTACGAGCAGTACTTC.

Points on this clonotype: It may be a read error: a sequence one base away is much more abundant. The V gene is TRBV20-1, the J gene TRBJ2-6, with 9 nucleotides matching TRBD2. The germline V gene encodes CDR1 DFQATT and CDR2 SNEGSKA (reference sequence). V dropped 0 bases and J dropped 4; count of bases not matched to a gene: 10. This CDR3 comprises 18 residues. Here the CDR3 reads CSARDPSGISVGANVLTF. CDR3 sequence (DNA): TGCAGTGCTAGAGATCCTAGCGGGATCTCAGTAGGGGCCAACGTCCTGACTTTC.

This clonotype has at least ten counts. This chain links TRBV5-5 with TRBJ2-1; 16 bases are shared with TRBD2. CDR3 length: 18 residues. Looked up from germline, CDR1 is SGHKS and CDR2 is YYEKEE (reference sequence). Unmatched junction bases numbered 10, after V lost 5 bases and J lost 5 bases. CDR3 sequence: CASSPGTSGRARNNEQFF. The CDR3 DNA follows: TGTGCCAGCAGTCCTGGGACTAGCGGGAGGGCCAGGAACAATGAGCAGTTCTTC.

At least ten counts were recorded for this clonotype. One end of the junction varies from germline; a read error may be responsible. The J gene is TRBJ2-7, the V gene TRBV5-1; 13 nucleotides line up with TRBD2. This CDR3 has 15 residues. CDR1 and CDR2 from the germline V gene are SGHRS and YFSETQ. The CDR3 nucleotides are TGTGCCAGCAGTTTAGGACTAGCGGGAGTCTACGAGCAGTACTTC. Protein product: CASSLGLAGVYEQYF.

This clonotype came up many times. The chain employs TRBV6-1 and TRBJ1-1, with TRBD1 identical over 8 bases. J was trimmed by 1 base and V by 8 bases; bases with no gene match: 9. The CDR3 totals 15 residues. CDR1 is MNHNS and CDR2 is SASEGT in the germline V gene. In nucleotides, the CDR3 is TGTGCCAGCTTGACAGGGGCCTTATGGAACACTGAAGCTTTCTTT. Residues: CASLTGALWNTEAFF.

In this sample, this clonotype turned up many times. V is TRBV20-1 and J is TRBJ2-1, with 9 bases matching TRBD2. This CDR3 has 14 amino acids. Germline CDR1 and CDR2: DFQATT and SNEGSKA (reference sequence). The V and J ends lost 5 bases and 4 bases, in that order; junction bases with no gene match: 6. CDR3 nucleotides: TGCAGTGCTTATGGACTAGCGAAATACAATGAGCAGTTCTTC. This translates into CSAYGLAKYNEQFF.

This clonotype was counted at least ten times. The chain uses TRBV12-3 or TRBV12-4 and TRBJ2-7, with D hard to call. The V gene lost 8 bases and the J gene lost 5 bases, with 10 bases spanning the gap. The CDR3 covers 11 residues. In DNA form, the CDR3 reads TGTGCCAGCGGAGTACCCCACGAGCAGTACTTC. It translates to CASGVPHEQYF.

This clonotype was recorded many times. J is TRBJ2-3 and V is TRBV7-3; 8 positions agree with TRBD1. CDR1 is SGHTA and CDR2 is FQGTGA in the germline V gene. This CDR3 spans 16 amino acids. The V gene end was trimmed by 4 bases and the J gene end by 2 bases; junction bases not matched to a gene: 8. CDR3 sequence (DNA): TGTGCCAGCAGCTCCACACAGGGGGTAAACACAGATACGCAGTATTTT. It specifies CASSSTQGVNTDTQYF.

This clonotype has ten or more counts. V is TRBV5-1 and J is TRBJ2-7; no clear D gene. With 3 bases removed from V and 2 bases from J, the gap between germline ends came to 12 bases. CDR3 size: 14 residues. Germline V gene sequence: CDR1 SGHRS, CDR2 YFSETQ. CDR3 residues: CASSWDSGPYEQYF. The DNA of the CDR3 is TGCGCCAGCAGCTGGGATTCTGGGCCCTACGAGCAGTACTTC.

The table lists this clonotype with many counts. This chain uses TRBV28 with TRBJ2-3; the D gene could be TRBD1 or TRBD2 (5 bases each). Germline V lookup: CDR1 MDHEN, CDR2 SYDVKM. The CDR3 loop spans 13 amino acids. V was clipped by 6 bases and J by 5 bases, with 12 bases between them. For the CDR3, the DNA is TGTGCCAGCAGCCTGAGAGGGGTAGATACGCAGTATTTT. Protein sequence: CASSLRGVDTQYF.